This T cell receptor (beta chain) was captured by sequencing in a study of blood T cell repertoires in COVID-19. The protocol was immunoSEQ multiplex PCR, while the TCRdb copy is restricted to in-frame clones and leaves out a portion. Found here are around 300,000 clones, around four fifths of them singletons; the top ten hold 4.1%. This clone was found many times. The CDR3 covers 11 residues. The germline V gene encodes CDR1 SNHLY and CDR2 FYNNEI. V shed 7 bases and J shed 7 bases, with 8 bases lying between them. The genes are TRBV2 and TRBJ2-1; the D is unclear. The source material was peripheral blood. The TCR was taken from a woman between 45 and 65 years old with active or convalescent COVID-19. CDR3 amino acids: CASTKRNEQFF. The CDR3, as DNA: TGTGCCAGCACTAAACGGAATGAGCAGTTCTTC.